Listed below are T cell receptor beta chains from one sample, sequenced in a study of CD8+CD57+ T cells in acquired aplastic anemia. MiXCR, applied by TCRdb to the reads, yields one record per CDR3 protein. Of 190,000 or so distinct CDR3 sequences in the sample, less than 60% were seen once. Sequenced input: sorted CD4+, CD8+, or CD8+CD57+ T cells (not recorded which) from PBMCs. Source of these receptors: a human donor with aplastic anemia. CDR3s include the opening cysteine and the closing phenylalanine or tryptophan. Fields, in order: V gene, D gene, clone size, J gene, CDR3 DNA, CDR3 protein. A D gene is named only where the DNA matches it firmly. Clone size is not always given. Where it is, it says once, few, many or a class for expanded clones.

V gene: TRBV13
D gene: TRBD1
clone size: many
J gene: TRBJ1-2
CDR3 DNA: TGTGCCAGCAGTGTTCCGGGACAGGGGTCTAGAGGCTACACCTTC
CDR3 protein: CASSVPGQGSRGYTF

V gene: TRBV24-1
D gene: TRBD1
clone size: .
J gene: TRBJ2-3
CDR3 DNA: TGTGCCACCAGGCCCAATCCGGGACAGGGGCAAGATACGCAGTATTTT
CDR3 protein: CATRPNPGQGQDTQYF

V gene: TRBV5-6
D gene: TRBD2
clone size: many
J gene: TRBJ2-7
CDR3 DNA: TGTGCCAGCAGCTGGAGCGGGGGGGCCTACTACGAGCAGTACTTC
CDR3 protein: CASSWSGGAYYEQYF

V gene: TRBV5-6
D gene: TRBD2
clone size: many
J gene: TRBJ2-5
CDR3 DNA: TGTGCCAGCAGCAAACATCCTTTGACTGGGTGGGAGGGCTACCAAGAGACCCAGTACTTC
CDR3 protein: CASSKHPLTGWEGYQETQYF

V gene: TRBV3-1
D gene: .
clone size: .
J gene: TRBJ2-1
CDR3 DNA: TGTGCCAGCAGCCAAGATCTGCCAGGGCACAATGAGCAGTTCTTC
CDR3 protein: CASSQDLPGHNEQFF

V gene: TRBV25-1
D gene: TRBD1
clone size: .
J gene: TRBJ1-3
CDR3 DNA: TGTGCCAGCAGTGAATCGGGACAGGCTGGAAACACCATATATTTT
CDR3 protein: CASSESGQAGNTIYF

V gene: TRBV19
D gene: .
clone size: once
J gene: TRBJ2-5
CDR3 DNA: TGTGCCAGTAGTATAGGGGCTAGTTACCGAGAGACCCAGTACTTC
CDR3 protein: CASSIGASYRETQYF

V gene: TRBV4-1
D gene: TRBD2
clone size: many
J gene: TRBJ2-5
CDR3 DNA: TGCGCCAGCAGCCCAGTGGGACTAGCGGGAGCTCGGGTTAGGGAGACCCAGTACTTC
CDR3 protein: CASSPVGLAGARVRETQYF

V gene: TRBV19
D gene: .
clone size: many
J gene: TRBJ2-7
CDR3 DNA: TGTGCCAGTAGTATACGGGGGGACATCTACGAGCAGTACTTC
CDR3 protein: CASSIRGDIYEQYF

V gene: TRBV5-1
D gene: .
clone size: many
J gene: TRBJ1-3
CDR3 DNA: TGCGCCAGCAGCTTGGACGAAGGGGGCTCTGGAAACACCATATATTTT
CDR3 protein: CASSLDEGGSGNTIYF

V gene: TRBV10-3
D gene: .
clone size: .
J gene: TRBJ2-7
CDR3 DNA: TGTGCCATCAGGGACAACACTTACGAGCAGTACTTC
CDR3 protein: CAIRDNTYEQYF

V gene: TRBV19
D gene: .
clone size: many
J gene: TRBJ1-1
CDR3 DNA: TGTGCCAGTAGTATAGACAGCTACATGAACACTGAAGCTTTCTTT
CDR3 protein: CASSIDSYMNTEAFF

V gene: TRBV7-1
D gene: TRBD2
clone size: .
J gene: TRBJ2-3
CDR3 DNA: TGTGCCAGCAGCTCGCCTAGCGGGGGAACAGATACGCAGTATTTT
CDR3 protein: CASSSPSGGTDTQYF

V gene: TRBV20-1
D gene: .
clone size: .
J gene: TRBJ2-7
CDR3 DNA: TGCAGTGCCTCCGGGCGAACTACGGGCGAGCAGTACTTC
CDR3 protein: CSASGRTTGEQYF

V gene: TRBV7-8
D gene: .
clone size: .
J gene: TRBJ1-5
CDR3 DNA: TGTGCCAGCAGCTTAGGTCAATCACTCAGCAATCAGCCCCAGCATTTT
CDR3 protein: CASSLGQSLSNQPQHF

V gene: TRBV7-3
D gene: .
clone size: once
J gene: TRBJ2-3
CDR3 DNA: TGTGCCAGCAGCCCCATTGAAGATACGCAGTCTTTT
CDR3 protein: CASSPIEDTQSF

V gene: TRBV11-1
D gene: TRBD2
clone size: .
J gene: TRBJ2-1
CDR3 DNA: TGTGCCAGCAGCTTAGTTGGCGGGAGAATTGATGAGCAGTTCTTC
CDR3 protein: CASSLVGGRIDEQFF

V gene: TRBV19
D gene: .
clone size: .
J gene: TRBJ2-1
CDR3 DNA: TGTGCCAGTAGTTTGACAGGCGGCAGAGAGCAGTTCTTC
CDR3 protein: CASSLTGGREQFF